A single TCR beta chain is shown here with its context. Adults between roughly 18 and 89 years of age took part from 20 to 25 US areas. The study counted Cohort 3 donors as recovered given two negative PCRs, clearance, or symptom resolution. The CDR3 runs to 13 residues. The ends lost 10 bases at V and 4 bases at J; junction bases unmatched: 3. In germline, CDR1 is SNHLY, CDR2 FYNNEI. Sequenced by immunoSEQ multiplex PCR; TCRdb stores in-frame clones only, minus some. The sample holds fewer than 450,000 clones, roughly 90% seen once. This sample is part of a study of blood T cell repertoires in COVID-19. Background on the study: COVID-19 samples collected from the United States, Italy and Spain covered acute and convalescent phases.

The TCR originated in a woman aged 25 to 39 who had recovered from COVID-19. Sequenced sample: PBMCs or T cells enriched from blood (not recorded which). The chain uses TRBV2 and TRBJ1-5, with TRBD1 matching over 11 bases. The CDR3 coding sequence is TGTGCCACGGGGACAGGGGGGAATCAGCCCCAGCATTTT. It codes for CATGTGGNQPQHF. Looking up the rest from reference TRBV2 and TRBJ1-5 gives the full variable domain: EPEVTQTPSHQVTQMGQEVILRCVPISNHLYFYWYRQILGQKVEFLVSFYNNEISEKSEIFDDQFSVERPDGSNFTLKIRSTKLEDSAMYFCATGTGGNQPQHFGDGTRLSIL.